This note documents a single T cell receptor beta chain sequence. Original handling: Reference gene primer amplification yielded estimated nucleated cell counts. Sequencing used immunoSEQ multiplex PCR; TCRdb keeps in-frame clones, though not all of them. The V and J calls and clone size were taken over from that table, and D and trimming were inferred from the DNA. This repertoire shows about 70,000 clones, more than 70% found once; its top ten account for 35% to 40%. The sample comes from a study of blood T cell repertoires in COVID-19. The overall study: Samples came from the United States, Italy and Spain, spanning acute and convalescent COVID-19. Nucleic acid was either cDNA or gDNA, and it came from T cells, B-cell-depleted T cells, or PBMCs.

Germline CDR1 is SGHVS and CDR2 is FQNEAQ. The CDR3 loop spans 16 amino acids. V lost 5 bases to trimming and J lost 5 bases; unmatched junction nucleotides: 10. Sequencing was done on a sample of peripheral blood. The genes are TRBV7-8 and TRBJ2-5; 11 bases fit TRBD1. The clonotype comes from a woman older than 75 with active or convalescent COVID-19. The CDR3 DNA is TGTGCCAGCAGCCTGGACAGGGGGCGCCCAGGGGAGACCCAGTACTTC. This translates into CASSLDRGRPGETQYF.